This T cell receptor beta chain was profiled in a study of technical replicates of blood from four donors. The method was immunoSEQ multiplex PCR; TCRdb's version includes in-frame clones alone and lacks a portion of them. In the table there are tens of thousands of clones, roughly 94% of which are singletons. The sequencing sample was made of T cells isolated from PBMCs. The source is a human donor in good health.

CDR3 coding DNA: TGTGCCAGCAGCCGAGACAGACAGGCTGGAAACACCATATATTTT. Translating gives CASSRDRQAGNTIYF. The rearrangement links TRBV4-2 to TRBJ1-3, with D perhaps matching TRBD1 (6 bases). V dropped 4 bases and J dropped 2 bases, with 12 bases sitting between them. CDR1 and CDR2 (germline): LGHNA, YNFKEQ. The CDR3 sequence is 15 residues long.